One and the same sample provided the 16 T cell receptor delta chains below, sequenced in a study of gamma-delta chains in newborns, infants, children. TCRdb made new clone calls on the reads using CATT. The sample lists about 10,000 delta-chain clones, over 8% seen once, with 3.8% in the top ten. Material for sequencing was blood. Every receptor here comes from a child who was a newborn, infant or young child, either healthy, febrile or measles-vaccinated (not recorded which).

By share, this clone ranks as medium-sized. DNA of the CDR3: TGTGCCTGCGACCTGGTTCACACCGATAAACTCATCTTT. This encodes CACDLVHTDKLIF. The chain combines TRDV2 with TRDJ1; no firm D call. CDR3 size: 13 residues. The germline gives CDR1 GEAIGNYY, CDR2 EKD. Trimming removed 7 bases from V and 0 bases from J, with 11 bases in between.

Although no V gene was called, TRDJ3 is the J gene; TRDD3, the D gene given by the table, was not confirmed from the DNA. The CDR3 consists of 18 residues. CDR3 residues: CACDTWGNSSWDTRQMFF. CDR3 in DNA: TGTGCCTGTGACACCTGGGGGAACAGCTCCTGGGACACCCGACAGATGTTTTTC.

About this clone itself: A read error may produce the germline difference seen at one junction end. The sample has other DNA sequences that encode this CDR3 too. V is TRDV2 and J is TRDJ1; TRDD3 is a possible D gene (6 bases). The CDR3 totals 17 residues. Germline V gene lookup returns CDR1 GEAIGNYY and CDR2 EKD. The CDR3 region has the DNA TGTGCCTGTGACACCGTTGGGTTTCCTCTGGAACGGGATAAACTCATCTTC. Translating gives CACDTVGFPLERDKLIF.

With respect to this clone: The same CDR3 is also encoded by other DNA sequences in this sample. The genes are TRDV2 and TRDJ1; perhaps TRDD3 as D (5 bases). Trimming removed 0 bases at V and 1 base at J, with 14 bases between. CDR1 GEAIGNYY and CDR2 EKD come from the germline V gene. The CDR3 sequence is 16 residues long. The CDR3 DNA reads TGTGCCTGTGACACCGTCGGTACCGGGGGCACCGATAAACTCATCTTT. It specifies CACDTVGTGGTDKLIF.

This clone was detected only a few times. The chain joins TRDV2 to TRDJ3; 9 positions agree with TRDD3. This CDR3 region has 19 residues. Germline V CDR1 and CDR2: GEAIGNYY, EKD. V was pared by 0 bases and J by 0 bases, with 5 bases of the junction left unmatched. This CDR3 reads CACDTAGGSFSWDTRQMFF. DNA of the CDR3: TGTGCCTGTGACACCGCTGGGGGATCCTTCTCCTGGGACACCCGACAGATGTTTTTC.

This clone was seen a handful of times. The chain employs TRDV1 and TRDJ1, with a tentative D call TRDD2 (6 bases). V was trimmed by 0 bases and J by 0 bases, leaving 32 bases between them. The CDR3 is 23 amino acids. CDR1 and CDR2 from the germline V gene are TSWWSYY and QGS. The CDR3 reads CALGELGSYLVLYPRVNTDKLIF. CDR3 in DNA: TGTGCTCTTGGGGAACTCGGCTCCTACCTAGTACTATATCCTAGGGTCAACACCGATAAACTCATCTTT.

In its sample, this clone was seen a few times. The gene calls are TRDV2 and TRDJ1; TRDD3 might be the D (6 bases). CDR1 is GEAIGNYY and CDR2 is EKD in the germline V gene. V gave up 2 bases and J gave up 1 base, with 10 bases separating them. The CDR3 is made up of 14 amino acids. CDR3 loop: CACDSLGFTDKLIF. DNA of the CDR3: TGTGCCTGTGACAGCCTGGGGTTCACCGATAAACTCATCTTT.

This clone was seen more than once but under ten times. An end of the junction differs from the germline gene, which may be a read error. Other DNA sequences within the sample encode an identical CDR3. The gene calls are TRDV2 and TRDJ1; 8 bases match TRDD3. This CDR3 has 19 amino acids. Per the germline V gene, CDR1 is GEAIGNYY and CDR2 is EKD. As DNA, the CDR3 is TGTGCCTGTGACACCGTTTGGGGCTCGGCTGGGGGAACCACCGATAAACTCATCTTC. Translating gives CACDTVWGSAGGTTDKLIF.

CDR3 in DNA: TGTGCCTGTGACTCCCTACTGGGGGATACGCGCTGGGACACCCGACAGATGTTTTTC. This sequence encodes CACDSLLGDTRWDTRQMFF. The V and J genes are TRDV2 and TRDJ3; TRDD3 aligns across 13 bases. The germline gives CDR1 GEAIGNYY, CDR2 EKD. The CDR3 sequence is 19 residues long. The V segment lost 3 bases and the J segment 3 bases; nucleotides outside the gene matches: 7.

Turning to this clone: This may come from a read error, since a much larger clone is one base off. The J gene is given as TRDJ3, and the V gene is not called; the table gives TRDD3 as D, unverified against the DNA. The CDR3 loop spans 17 amino acids. Written as DNA, the CDR3 is TGTGCCTGTGACAGTATTGGGGGATCCTGGGACACCCGACAGATGTTTTTC. Translation: CACDSIGGSWDTRQMFF.

In the case of this clone: Additional DNA sequences in this sample encode the identical CDR3. The rearrangement joins TRDV2 to TRDJ1; TRDD3 agrees at 8 bases. The V gene end was trimmed by 4 bases and the J gene end by 4 bases; junction bases not matched to a gene: 10. This CDR3 has 15 residues. CDR1 GEAIGNYY and CDR2 EKD come from the germline V gene. CDR3 loop: CACDTWGRPDDKLIF. Here the CDR3 DNA reads TGTGCCTGTGATACCTGGGGGAGACCGGACGATAAACTCATCTTT.

This clone was found a few times. Other nucleotide sequences in the sample specify the same CDR3. The genes are TRAV29/DV5 and TRDJ4; 12 positions match TRDD3. The germline V gene has CDR1 NSMFDY and CDR2 ISSIKDK. The CDR3 spans 20 residues. The V gene end was trimmed by 3 bases and the J gene end by 0 bases; junction bases not matched to a gene: 21. CDR3 sequence (DNA): TGTGCAGCAACCTCCCATGTTATCAGTACTGGGGGATACTACGCCAGACCCCTGATCTTT. Amino acids: CAATSHVISTGGYYARPLIF.

This clone was found a few times. The sample contains more than one DNA sequence encoding this CDR3. The J gene is TRDJ1, the V gene TRDV2, with 12 bases fitting TRDD3. Germline V CDR1 and CDR2: GEAIGNYY, EKD. The CDR3 has 18 residues. V lost 3 bases, J lost 0 bases, and 10 bases stayed unmatched. CDR3 region: CACDPVLGDTPYTDKLIF. CDR3 nucleotide sequence: TGTGCCTGTGACCCTGTACTGGGGGATACTCCCTACACCGATAAACTCATCTTT.

This clone was detected a few times. The chain employs TRDV1 and TRDJ1; TRDD3 matches 10 bases. V trimming: 3 bases; J trimming: 0 bases; junction bases outside the gene matches: 19. This CDR3 is built from 21 residues. Germline CDR1 and CDR2: TSWWSYY and QGS. This CDR3 reads CALGDPPTRTGGSFYTDKLIF. DNA for the CDR3: TGTGCTCTTGGGGACCCCCCTACCCGTACTGGGGGATCCTTTTACACCGATAAACTCATCTTT.

This clone was found a few times. The V gene is TRDV1, the J gene TRDJ1, with 9 bases lining up with TRDD3. CDR1 is TSWWSYY and CDR2 is QGS in the germline V gene. This CDR3 comprises 23 residues. V was pared by 1 base and J by 6 bases, with 30 bases of the junction left unmatched. CDR3 loop: CALGEPGGLPRTGGPAQWNKLIF. Written as DNA, the CDR3 is TGTGCTCTTGGGGAACCGGGGGGCCTTCCCCGAACTGGGGGACCCGCGCAATGGAATAAACTCATCTTT.

The V and J genes are TRDV2 and TRDJ3; 9 positions agree with TRDD3. The CDR3 sequence is 19 residues long. Germline V gene lookup returns CDR1 GEAIGNYY and CDR2 EKD. J lost 0 bases, V lost 0 bases, and 5 bases had no gene match. The CDR3 here is CACDTGYWGSSWDTRQMFF. DNA of the CDR3: TGTGCCTGTGACACCGGATACTGGGGGAGCTCCTGGGACACCCGACAGATGTTTTTC.